A selection of T cell receptor beta chains follows, all from one sample in a study of cytomegalovirus exposure and HLA in healthy donors. Some clones are missing from TCRdb's copy, which holds only in-frame ones; the method was immunoSEQ multiplex PCR. The profile shows fewer than 250,000 clones, around four fifths of them singletons. The sequenced sample consisted of PBMCs. These receptors were obtained from a young woman in good health and CMV-seropositive. The CDR3 runs from the conserved cysteine through the conserved F or W. Fields, in order: V gene, J gene, D gene, CDR3 length, clone size, CDR3 DNA, CDR3 protein. The D gene is left open where the match is weak. Not all rows give a size; the values are once, few, many and, for expanded clones, a class.

V: TRBV6-5
J: TRBJ1-4
D: TRBD1
length: 15
size: .
DNA: TGTGCCAGCAGCCCCCGACAGGGTCTTAATGAAAAACTGTTTTTT
CDR3: CASSPRQGLNEKLFF

V: TRBV30
J: TRBJ1-1
D: TRBD1
length: 13
size: .
DNA: TGTGCCTGGAGTGTACAGGACAGGGCGAAAGCTTTCTTT
CDR3: CAWSVQDRAKAFF

V: TRBV29-1
J: TRBJ1-1
D: .
length: 19
size: .
DNA: TGCAGCGTTGAAGAGAGACCAATATATCCCTTGGCAGTAAACACTGAAGCTTTCTTT
CDR3: CSVEERPIYPLAVNTEAFF

V: TRBV18
J: TRBJ2-7
D: .
length: 15
size: .
DNA: TGTGCCAGCTCACCATCGGAGGGTTGGGGCTACGAGCAGTACTTC
CDR3: CASSPSEGWGYEQYF

V: TRBV5-1
J: TRBJ2-1
D: .
length: 15
size: .
DNA: TGCGCCAGCAGCATGTATAGCGGACCGTACAATGAGCAGTTCTTC
CDR3: CASSMYSGPYNEQFF

V: TRBV7-8
J: TRBJ2-2
D: .
length: 15
size: .
DNA: TGTGCCAGCAGCCAAGACGGACAGAACACCGGGGAGCTGTTTTTT
CDR3: CASSQDGQNTGELFF

V: TRBV6-5
J: TRBJ2-1
D: .
length: 15
size: .
DNA: TGTGCCAGCGTACATCAACGGGGGCCCCTCAATGAGCAGTTCTTC
CDR3: CASVHQRGPLNEQFF

V: TRBV10-3
J: TRBJ1-4
D: TRBD1
length: 13
size: .
DNA: TGTGCCATCAGTTCCGGGACAGAAGAAAAACTGTTTTTT
CDR3: CAISSGTEEKLFF

V: TRBV11-2
J: TRBJ2-1
D: TRBD2
length: 14
size: .
DNA: TGTGCCAGCAGCCCTCTAGCGGGAGGGGATGAGCAGTTCTTC
CDR3: CASSPLAGGDEQFF

V: TRBV19
J: TRBJ2-5
D: .
length: 15
size: .
DNA: TGTGCCAGTAGTTCTACCGGCGGCGCCGGGGGGACCCAGTACTTC
CDR3: CASSSTGGAGGTQYF

V: TRBV5-4
J: TRBJ2-7
D: .
length: 13
size: .
DNA: TGTGCCACCACAGGTGTCGCTAGTGGCGAGCAGTACTTC
CDR3: CATTGVASGEQYF

V: TRBV28
J: TRBJ1-2
D: TRBD1
length: 15
size: .
DNA: TGTGCCAGCAGTACGGGACAGGGGGGCAGCTATGGCTACACCTTC
CDR3: CASSTGQGGSYGYTF

V: TRBV19
J: TRBJ1-2
D: .
length: 14
size: once
DNA: TGTGCCAGTAGTAGTTGGACAGATCAAAGATTCTACACCTTC
CDR3: CASSSWTDQRFYTF

V: TRBV5-1
J: TRBJ2-3
D: .
length: 14
size: .
DNA: TGCGCCAGCAGCTTTGGACAGAGCACAGATACGCAGTATTTT
CDR3: CASSFGQSTDTQYF